The clone carrying this T cell receptor (beta chain) was counted a few times. Its antigen is unknown. The data derive from a study of cytomegalovirus exposure and HLA in healthy donors. Study-level findings and limits: The study designated about 160 TCR beta chains cytomegalovirus-associated.

CDR1 and CDR2 (germline): GTSNPN, SVGIG (reference sequence). The CDR3 contains 12 residues. The V gene lost 5 bases and the J gene lost 1 base, with 9 bases spanning the gap. The donors were healthy bone marrow donors. The PCR was carried out with 60 Vbeta primers and 13 Jbeta primers. Some clones are missing from TCRdb's copy, which holds only in-frame ones; the method was immunoSEQ multiplex PCR. The sample shows about 120,000 clones, 9% to 10% of them seen only once. The sequencing input was PBMCs. V and J are TRBV30 and TRBJ2-7; D remains ambiguous. The sequence derives from a man aged 30 to 39 in good health and CMV-seronegative. The CDR3 nucleotides are TGTGCCTGGGGCAGGTCGTCCTACGAGCAGTACTTC. Protein: CAWGRSSYEQYF.